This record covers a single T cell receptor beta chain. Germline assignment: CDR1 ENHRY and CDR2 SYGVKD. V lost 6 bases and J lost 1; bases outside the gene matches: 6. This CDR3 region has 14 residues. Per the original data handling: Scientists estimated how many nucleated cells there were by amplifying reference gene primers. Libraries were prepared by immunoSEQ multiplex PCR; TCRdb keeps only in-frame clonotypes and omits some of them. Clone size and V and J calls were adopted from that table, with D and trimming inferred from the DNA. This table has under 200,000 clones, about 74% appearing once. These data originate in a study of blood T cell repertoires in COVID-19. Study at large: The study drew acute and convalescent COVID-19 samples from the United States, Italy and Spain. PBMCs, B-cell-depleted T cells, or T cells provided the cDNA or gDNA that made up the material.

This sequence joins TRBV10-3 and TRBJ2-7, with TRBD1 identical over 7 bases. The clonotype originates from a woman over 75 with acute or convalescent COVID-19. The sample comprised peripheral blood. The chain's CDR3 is CAISAWDRSYEQYF. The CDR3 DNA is TGTGCCATCAGCGCCTGGGACAGATCCTACGAGCAGTACTTC.